This T cell receptor beta chain was sequenced during a study of cytomegalovirus exposure and HLA in healthy donors. General observations from the study: In an earlier analysis, productive rearrangement rates for most beta V segments clustered near 87% or 30%.

The PCR made use of 60 Vbeta and 13 Jbeta primers. TCRdb's table, derived via immunoSEQ multiplex PCR, lists solely in-frame clones and lacks some. The sample consists of some 210,000 clones, around four fifths of them appearing once. For this clone: As yet, its antigen is unknown.

Germline trimming cut 1 base from V and 5 bases from J; bases unmatched to any gene: 7. CDR3 size: 17 residues. Germline CDR1 and CDR2: LNHDA and SQIVND (reference sequence). This chain uses TRBV19 with TRBJ2-2; 10 bases are a match to TRBD1. The source of this sequence is a male donor in good health and CMV-seronegative. The sequenced material came from PBMCs. The chain's CDR3 is CASSIGLRDRGTGELFF. The CDR3 DNA reads as TGTGCCAGTAGTATAGGTCTCCGGGACAGGGGAACCGGGGAGCTGTTTTTT.